Detailed here is one TCR beta chain. This receptor's antigen is unknown. Library construction relied on the immunoSEQ multiplex PCR assay. For the multiplex PCR, a mixture combining 60 forward primers for TCR Vbeta segments and 13 reverse primers for TCR Jbeta segments was used. The CDR3 region of rearranged TCR beta genes was amplified from genomic DNA by a multiplex PCR assay. On the Illumina HiSeq System, the amplified TCR beta libraries were sequenced as 87-base-pair reads. The published analysis was carried out like this. In a later analysis, tens of millions of unique TCR beta chains were counted across the 690 or so repertoires, and roughly 10 million of these chains were shared by at least two donors. Raw reads were error-corrected and collapsed into unique sequences by a nearest-neighbor algorithm in which closely related sequences were merged to remove PCR and sequencing errors. CDR3 sequences were aligned to IMGT reference sequences to assign V, D and J gene segments. For a sequence to be retained, a match of at least six nucleotides to both a V gene segment and a J gene segment was required. Rearrangements were classified as productive when the CDR3 lacked stop codons and remained in frame with V and J, and all other rearrangements were classified as non-productive. Following IMGT convention, CDR3 was defined as the stretch from the second conserved V-encoded cysteine up to the conserved J-encoded phenylalanine. The earlier analysis of 587 of the donors excluded any sequence lacking an unambiguous match to a single V gene segment. In an earlier analysis of approximately 610 of the donors, V segments were called functional above 56.7% productive rearrangements and were called segregating when the between-donor standard deviation exceeded 5%. A statistical classification framework was developed to diagnose cytomegalovirus status using the catalog of TCR beta chain sequences. In a later analysis, TCR nucleotide sequences were compared against IMGT/GENE-DB human TR gene sequences so that V and J genes could be assigned. A later analysis assigned CDR3 sequences and most-parsimonious VDJ recombination scenarios with the TCRdist pipeline. A later analysis defined each TCR beta chain by its CDR3 amino acid sequence plus V-gene family, and excluded reads lacking a unique V-gene family. A later analysis removed roughly 590 highly shared, low-generation-probability nucleotide sequences to deal with suspected cross-contamination and a sequencing artifact. In a later analysis, a clonal expansion index was calculated for each public chain from normalized within-repertoire ranks of inferred template counts. In a later analysis, generation probabilities were computed using a VDJ recombination model fitted to out-of-frame rearrangements, and the results were checked against IGoR. Hypergeometric tests were used in a later analysis to score TCR-TCR, TCR-HLA and TCR-CMV co-occurrence, with a repertoire-size bias correction applied to the TCR pairs. A later analysis estimated false discovery rates by permuting HLA or CMV assignments 20 times. In a later analysis, co-occurring TCRs were grouped with DBSCAN, and TCRdist sequence similarity was added when clustering was performed within HLA-allele-positive subsets. Co-occurrence clustering excluded repertoires with fewer than 30,000 or more than 120,000 public chains, plus five with anomalous nucleotide sharing. TCRdb stores this immuneACCESS table with in-frame sequences only. Part of the clones is absent; in the studies checked, under half of the shortfall reflects unresolved V genes, and no reason is known for the rest. V, J and clone size were drawn from that table, and D and trimming were deduced from the DNA. The table held for this sample gives some 150,000 clones. About 0.81% of the sample comes from the top ten.

The cohort comprised several hundred healthy bone marrow donors. At the time of sampling, every cohort member was nominally healthy, though immune exposures that went unrecorded were likely present. The donor was CMV seropositive and was included in the group of approximately 310 seropositive cohort members. Every donor gave a peripheral blood sample, and the peripheral blood mononuclear cells from that sample were used for TCR beta sequencing. Genomic DNA extraction from the blood cell samples was performed with the Qiagen DNeasy Blood Extraction Kit. The data derive from a study of cytomegalovirus exposure and HLA in healthy donors (dated by TCRdb to about 2017). The study in broad terms: An earlier analysis of approximately 590 of the donors reported roughly 270 Gb of sequence data and 120 million or so unique TCR beta sequences from 150 million to 200 million T cells. An early release that covered roughly 600 HLA-typed donors contained about 300 gigabases of sequencing data and tens of millions of unique TCR sequences. Of the approximately 400 genotyped donors, approximately 82% fell in the genetic ancestry cluster associated with self-reported Caucasian donors. The study was designed to test whether signatures of past pathogen exposure could be identified by cataloging public T cell receptors. The T cell repertoires of 666 subjects were profiled by immunosequencing and related to cytomegalovirus serostatus. Along with the approximately 650-subject first cohort, a separate validation cohort of 120 different subjects was used. To predict cytomegalovirus infection status, the study combined high-throughput TCR immunosequencing, statistical association of individual TCRs with disease status, and machine learning. To study patterns of TCR occurrence, a later analysis re-analyzed previously published TCR beta repertoires from 500 to 850 donors and added high-resolution HLA genotyping. Rather than drawing on any new phenotypic data, the later analysis identified candidate immune exposures from TCR beta sequences and the way those sequences occurred across donors. To decide whether each TCR beta V gene segment behaved as functional or pseudogenic, an earlier analysis of fewer than 750 of the donors relied on high-throughput TCR beta sequencing. Donor age, sex, ethnicity and CMV serostatus were compiled alongside the repertoire data. In a later genetic analysis, genome-wide SNP genotypes for about three fifths of the roughly 670 donors were used, and that subset was treated as a discovery cohort. Every discovery cohort repertoire had been produced on one sequencing platform. HLA typing covered class I and class II loci at four-digit resolution. The number of typed donors differed by locus: about 620-640 for A, B, C, DRB1 and DQB1; 500 to 550 for DQA1; 606 for DPA1; and some 470 for DPB1. About five DR-DQ haplotypes were treated as single units for association and clustering because of strong linkage in the cohort. Among approximately 370 genotyped donors of the cohort, an average of approximately 200,000 unique TCR beta nucleotide sequences was sequenced per donor, of which about 18% were non-productive.

Reading from cysteine to phenylalanine, the CDR3 counts 15 amino acids. Here the CDR3 DNA is all that survives: 45 bases in frame from base 1. The germline V gene gives CDR1 as LGHNA and CDR2 as YSLEER. Results the study describes overall, beyond this receptor: In a later genetic analysis, fewer N-insertions in productive TCRs were reported among donors in an Asian-associated ancestry cluster than the roughly 700-donor mean. A later analysis found that TCR association rates varied across HLA loci, with DRB1 alleles showing the most associated TCRs and HLA-C alleles the fewest. Immune exposure information for the cohort was limited to CMV serostatus. When HLA alleles, especially DR and DQ, strongly co-occurred, TCR associations were difficult to assign to individual alleles. Some IMGT-functional V segments, including TRBV6-2 and TRBV6-3, could not be distinguished by the 87-base-pair reads and were therefore excluded. In a later analysis, HLA-associated TCR beta chains were found to be more clonally expanded and to have lower generation probabilities than equally common non-associated chains. Because some donors lacked HLA typing at each locus, the association tests relied only on the typed subset. Most CMV-associated TCR beta chains appeared to be HLA-restricted in a later analysis, and the HLA associations seemed to be driven largely by CMV exposure. A later analysis reported that several top co-occurrence clusters appeared linked to parvovirus B19, influenza, CMV and Epstein-Barr virus. The cohort was sequenced for TCR beta chains only, and without alpha or paired-chain data the features that could be detected were limited. The study gave a list of over 150 TCR beta chains associated with cytomegalovirus. Most TCR sequences were seen in very few donors, while some public TCRs were found in many individuals. A cluster of highly shared sequence variants was judged likely to represent a technical artifact of the sequencing pipeline. In vitro tests confirmed that a few of the cytomegalovirus-associated TCR beta chains recognize cytomegalovirus antigens. V-gene and J-gene trimming of TCR beta chains was associated with a missense DCLRE1C variant in a later genetic analysis, and the association was replicated in an independent cohort. In an earlier analysis of 450 to 750 of the donors, most TCR beta V segments appeared in productive rearrangements about 87% or about 30% of the time, broadly matching IMGT annotations. A further reported finding was that TCR beta sequences accurately predicted the HLA-A and HLA-B alleles for most subjects in the first cohort. Sequencing depth was assumed to be roughly uniform across donors in the presence/absence analyses, though that assumption may not hold. According to the authors, the approach could potentially be generalized to other disease states and immunological phenotypes. In both the original and validation cohorts, the classifier was reported to diagnose cytomegalovirus status with high specificity and sensitivity. Specific HLA alleles were associated with over 15,000 TCR beta sequences at a false discovery rate of 0.05 in a later analysis. Correlated functional status among segregating V segments might reflect linkage disequilibrium, but an unknown experimental factor could not be ruled out. Because counts were too low, seventeen rarely observed V segments, including chromosome 9 orphons, were left out of the earlier analysis of 500 to 750 of the donors.

The TCR was taken from a woman under 30 in good health and CMV-seropositive. Sequencing was carried out using PBMCs. The rearrangement joined TRBV4-3 to TRBJ2-5; TRBD1 is a possible D gene, resting on 6 matching bases. The J call may be faulty, since TRBJ2-7 better matches the DNA end. The CDR3 has the sequence CASSRMTGNPYEQYF. The nucleotide sequence is TGCGCCAGCAGCCGGATGACAGGAAACCCTTACGAGCAGTACTTC.